This is a list of T cell receptor beta chains from one sample in a study of blood T cells in healthy people across ages. TCRdb re-called the 5' RACE reads with MiXCR, one entry per CDR3 protein. The repertoire has more than 600,000 distinct CDR3 sequences, 20% to 25% of them found once; the top ten carry more than 8%. A further study also used this sample, focusing on T cells of mothers and their children.

Material for sequencing was blood. These receptors originate from a boy aged 5-17 years in good health. Each CDR3 is given with its conserved first and last residue. D genes are given only for firm matches. The size of a clone is reported for some rows only, either as once, few or many, or as a class for expanded clones.

V gene	J gene	D gene	clone size	CDR3 DNA	CDR3 protein
TRBV7-2	TRBJ2-3	TRBD2	few	TGTGCCAGCAGCCGGACGGGAGCGGGGATTTCTAGCACAGATACGCAGTATTTT	CASSRTGAGISSTDTQYF
TRBV18	TRBJ2-7	TRBD1	-	TGTGCCCGACCCCTAGATCGGACAGGCGTCTTCTCCTACGAGCAGTACTTC	CARPLDRTGVFSYEQYF
TRBV7-9	TRBJ2-5	-	-	TGTGCCAGCAGCTTCGGGACGGTACAAGAGACCCAGTACTTC	CASSFGTVQETQYF
TRBV4-2	TRBJ1-1	TRBD1	-	TGTGCCAGCAGCCAGGGCCTTACAGGGGGCGGGGATGAAGCTTTCTTT	CASSQGLTGGGDEAFF
TRBV29-1	TRBJ2-3	TRBD2	-	TGCAGCGTTGTTCCCGCGCGGGGGTCCTCCACAGATACGCAGTATTTT	CSVVPARGSSTDTQYF
TRBV5-1	TRBJ2-5	TRBD1	few	TGCGCCAGCAGCCTAGGACAGGGAGCACAAGAGACCCAGTACTTC	CASSLGQGAQETQYF
TRBV12-3/TRBV12-4	TRBJ2-7	-	few	TGTGCCAGCAGCCCCCGGGGGTTC	CASSPRGF
TRBV24-1	TRBJ2-3	-	few	TGTGCCACCAGTGACTACCGGGACAGCACAGATACGCAGTATTTT	CATSDYRDSTDTQYF
TRBV20-1	TRBJ2-3	TRBD1	few	TGCAGTGCTCGACAGGGTTCAACAGATACGCAGTATTTT	CSARQGSTDTQYF
TRBV5-1	TRBJ2-3	-	-	TGCGCCAGCGCCCAGGGCGGCACTAGCACAGATACGCAGTATTTT	CASAQGGTSTDTQYF
TRBV20-1	TRBJ2-5	TRBD2	many	TGCAGTGCCTCTCTTACTAGCGGCCAAGAGACCCAGTACTTC	CSASLTSGQETQYF
TRBV18	TRBJ2-4	-	few	TGTGCCAGCTCACCAAAATCTAGCGACGCGGCCAAAAACATTCAGTACTTC	CASSPKSSDAAKNIQYF
TRBV4-2	TRBJ2-1	-	few	TGTGCCAGCAGCCAAGATCACGGGAATAATGAGCAGTTCTTC	CASSQDHGNNEQFF
TRBV3-1	TRBJ2-1	-	-	TGTGCCAGCAGCCAGGACTACTTCTCCTACAATGAGCAGTTCTTC	CASSQDYFSYNEQFF
TRBV14	TRBJ2-5	TRBD1	few	TGTGCCAGCAGCCAAGATTTCGCAGGGGGCATGAGAGAGACCCAGTACTTC	CASSQDFAGGMRETQYF
TRBV6-5	TRBJ1-2	TRBD1	-	TGTGCCAGCAGTTCCCCGGGACAGGGGCTAGCTAACTATGGCTACACCTTC	CASSSPGQGLANYGYTF
TRBV29-1	TRBJ2-7	-	-	TGCAGCGTTGAAGTAGGCACCTACGAGCAGTACTTC	CSVEVGTYEQYF